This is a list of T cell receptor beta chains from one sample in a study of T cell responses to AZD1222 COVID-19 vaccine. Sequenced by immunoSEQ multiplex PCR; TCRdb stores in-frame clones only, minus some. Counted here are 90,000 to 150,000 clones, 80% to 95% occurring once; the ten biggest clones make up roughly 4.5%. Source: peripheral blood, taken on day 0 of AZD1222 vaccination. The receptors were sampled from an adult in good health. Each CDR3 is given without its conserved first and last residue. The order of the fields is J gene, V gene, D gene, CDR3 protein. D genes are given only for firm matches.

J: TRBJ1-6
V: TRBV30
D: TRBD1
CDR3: AWRMWIGQGVFSPLH

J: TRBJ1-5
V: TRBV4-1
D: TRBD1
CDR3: ASSQVQGARNQPQH

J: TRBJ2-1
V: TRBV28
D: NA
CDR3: ASSRTALASNRDEQF

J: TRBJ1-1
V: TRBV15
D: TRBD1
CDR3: ATSLDRGRTEAF

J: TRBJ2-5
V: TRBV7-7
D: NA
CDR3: ASSNGGLRETQY

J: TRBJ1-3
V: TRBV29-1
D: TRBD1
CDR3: SVEDWDSSGNTIY

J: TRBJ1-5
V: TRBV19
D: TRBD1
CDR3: ASSMDRQGRQPQH

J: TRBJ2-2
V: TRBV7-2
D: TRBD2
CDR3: ASRPPGLGNTGELF

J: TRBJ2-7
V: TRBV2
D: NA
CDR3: ASRRIGGREQY

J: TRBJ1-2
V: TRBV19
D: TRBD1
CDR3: ASSRRDRDGYT

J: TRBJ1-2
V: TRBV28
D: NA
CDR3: ASSLTGFVGVNYGYT

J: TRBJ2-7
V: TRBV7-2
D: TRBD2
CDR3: ASSLVARGGAVERD

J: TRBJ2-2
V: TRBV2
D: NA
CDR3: ATRQVSTGELF

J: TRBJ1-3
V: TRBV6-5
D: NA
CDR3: ASSPWSSGNTIY

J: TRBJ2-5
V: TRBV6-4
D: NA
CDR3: ASSVGTGETQY

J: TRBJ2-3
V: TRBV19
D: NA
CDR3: ASSPGRINTDTQY

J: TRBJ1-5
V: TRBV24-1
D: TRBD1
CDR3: ATSDAGGGFNQPQH

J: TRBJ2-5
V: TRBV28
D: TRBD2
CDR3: ASSFRGLAGVRETQY

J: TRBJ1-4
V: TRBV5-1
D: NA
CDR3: ASSTLPGKPNEKLF

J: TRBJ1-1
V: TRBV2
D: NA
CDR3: ASRAGGTEAF

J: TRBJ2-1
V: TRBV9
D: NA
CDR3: ASSVASVPQNEQF

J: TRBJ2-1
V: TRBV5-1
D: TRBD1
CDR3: ASSLGQGSYNEQF

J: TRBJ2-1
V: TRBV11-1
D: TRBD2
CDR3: ASLPSGGHNEQF

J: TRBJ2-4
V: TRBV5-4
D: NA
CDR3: ASSLASGHTAKNIQY

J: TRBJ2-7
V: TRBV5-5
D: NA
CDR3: ASSLGHEQY

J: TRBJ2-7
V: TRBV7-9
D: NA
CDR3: ASSSDTGWYEQY

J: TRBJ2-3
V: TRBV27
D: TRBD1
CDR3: ASSPIPPGQGRTDTQY

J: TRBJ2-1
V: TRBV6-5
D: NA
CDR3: ATSQFLTRLEQF

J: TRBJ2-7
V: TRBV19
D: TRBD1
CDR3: ARLVRDSYEQY

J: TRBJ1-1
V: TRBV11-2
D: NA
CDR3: ASSLGGIGTEAF

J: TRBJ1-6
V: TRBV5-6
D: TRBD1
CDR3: ASSLEPGQGLNSPLH

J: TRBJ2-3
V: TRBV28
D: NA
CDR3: ASSFRLVGTSTDTQY

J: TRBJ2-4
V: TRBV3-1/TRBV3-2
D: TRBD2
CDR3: ASSLKDWGGDIQY

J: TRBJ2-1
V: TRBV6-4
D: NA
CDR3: ASSGEGLQGDEQF

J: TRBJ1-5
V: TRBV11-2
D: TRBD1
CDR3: ASSPGGLSNQPQH

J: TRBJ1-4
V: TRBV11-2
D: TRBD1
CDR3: ASSYDRGDEKLF

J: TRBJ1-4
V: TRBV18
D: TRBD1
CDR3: ASSHGTGAEKLF

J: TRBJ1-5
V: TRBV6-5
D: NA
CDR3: ASSPDGGNQPQH

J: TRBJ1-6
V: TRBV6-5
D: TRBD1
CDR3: ASRNRQGQSPLH

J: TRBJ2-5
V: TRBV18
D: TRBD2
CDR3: ASSPPRLAGKQETQY

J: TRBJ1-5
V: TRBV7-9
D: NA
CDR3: ASSRGEGLRQPQH

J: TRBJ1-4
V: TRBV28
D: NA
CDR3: ASNRPAATNEKLF

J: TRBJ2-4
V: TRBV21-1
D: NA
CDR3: ASSGLTQGTENIQY

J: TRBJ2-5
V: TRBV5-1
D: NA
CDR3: ASSLAGGGGETQY

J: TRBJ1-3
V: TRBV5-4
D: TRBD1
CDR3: ASSSQTGLPGNTIY

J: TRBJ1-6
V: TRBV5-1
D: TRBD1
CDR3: ASRRTGDSPLH

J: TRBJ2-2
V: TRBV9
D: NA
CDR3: ASSVASGAHTGELF

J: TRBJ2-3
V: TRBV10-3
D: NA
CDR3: AISEKLASTDTQY

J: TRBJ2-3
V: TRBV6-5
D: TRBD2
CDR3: ASSYSGGGPTDTQY

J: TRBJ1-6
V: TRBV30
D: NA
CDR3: AWSVWSPSSPLH